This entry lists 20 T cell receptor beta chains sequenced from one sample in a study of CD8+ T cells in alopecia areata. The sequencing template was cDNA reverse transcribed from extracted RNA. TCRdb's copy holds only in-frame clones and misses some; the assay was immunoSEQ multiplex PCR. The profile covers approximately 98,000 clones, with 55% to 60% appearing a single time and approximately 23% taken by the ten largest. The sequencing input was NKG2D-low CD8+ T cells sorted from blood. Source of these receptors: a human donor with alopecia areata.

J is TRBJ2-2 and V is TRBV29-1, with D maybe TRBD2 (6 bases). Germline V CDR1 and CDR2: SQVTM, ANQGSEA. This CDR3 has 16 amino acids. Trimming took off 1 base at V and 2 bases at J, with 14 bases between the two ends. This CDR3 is CSVEGVSGTNTGELFF. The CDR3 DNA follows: TGCAGCGTTGAAGGAGTATCGGGGACTAACACCGGGGAGCTGTTTTTT.

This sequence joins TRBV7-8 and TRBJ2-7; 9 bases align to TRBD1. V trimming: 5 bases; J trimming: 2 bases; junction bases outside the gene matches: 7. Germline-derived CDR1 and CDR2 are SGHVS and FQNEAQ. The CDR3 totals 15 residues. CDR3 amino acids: CASSPGTGRTYEQYF. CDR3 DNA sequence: TGTGCCAGCAGCCCTGGGACAGGGAGGACCTACGAGCAGTACTTC.

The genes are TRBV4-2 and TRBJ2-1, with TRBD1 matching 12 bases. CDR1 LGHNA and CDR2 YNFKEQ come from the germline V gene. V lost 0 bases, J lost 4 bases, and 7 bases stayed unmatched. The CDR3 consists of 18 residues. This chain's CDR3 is CASSQESGTGGEYNEQFF. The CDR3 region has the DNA TGTGCCAGCAGCCAAGAATCTGGGACAGGGGGCGAGTACAATGAGCAGTTCTTC.

CDR3 protein: CASSLFRATTEAFF. CDR3 bases: TGTGCCAGCAGTTTGTTCAGGGCCACCACTGAAGCTTTCTTT. The V gene is TRBV28, the J gene TRBJ1-1, with D possibly matching TRBD1 (5 bases). The germline CDR1 and CDR2 sequences are MDHEN and SYDVKM. The V and J ends lost 3 bases and 4 bases respectively, with 12 bases between them. The CDR3 has 14 residues.

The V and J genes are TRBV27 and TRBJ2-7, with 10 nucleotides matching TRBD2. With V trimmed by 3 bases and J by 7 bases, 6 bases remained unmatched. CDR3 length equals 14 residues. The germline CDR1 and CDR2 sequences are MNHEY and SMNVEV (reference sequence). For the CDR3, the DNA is TGTGCCAGCAGTTTGAGCGGGAGGGCGGGGGAGCAGTACTTC. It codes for CASSLSGRAGEQYF.

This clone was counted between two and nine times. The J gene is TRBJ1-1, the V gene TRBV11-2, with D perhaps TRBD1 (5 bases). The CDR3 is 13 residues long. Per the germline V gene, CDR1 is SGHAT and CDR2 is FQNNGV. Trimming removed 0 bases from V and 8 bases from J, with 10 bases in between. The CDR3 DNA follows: TGTGCCAGCAGCTTAGATCAGGACATCGAAGCTTTCTTT. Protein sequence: CASSLDQDIEAFF.

The CDR3 sequence: CASSQDFRETYEQYF. Written as DNA, the CDR3 is TGCGCCAGCAGCCAAGATTTCAGGGAGACCTACGAGCAGTACTTC. The V gene is TRBV4-1, the J gene TRBJ2-7; D is tentatively TRBD1 or TRBD2 (5 bases each). CDR1 is MGHRA, CDR2 YSYEKL, per germline. Trimming pared 0 bases from V and 2 bases from J, leaving 11 bases between. The CDR3 sequence is 15 residues long.

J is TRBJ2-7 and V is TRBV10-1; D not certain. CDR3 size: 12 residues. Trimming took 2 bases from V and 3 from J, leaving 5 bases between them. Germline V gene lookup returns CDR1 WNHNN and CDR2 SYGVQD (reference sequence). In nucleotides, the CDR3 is TGCGCCAGCAGTGAGGGCTTCTACGAGCAGTACTTC. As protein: CASSEGFYEQYF.

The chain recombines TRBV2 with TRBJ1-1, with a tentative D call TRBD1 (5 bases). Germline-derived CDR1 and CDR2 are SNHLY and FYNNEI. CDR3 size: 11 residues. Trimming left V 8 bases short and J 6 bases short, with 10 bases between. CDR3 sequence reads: CASYGGSEAFF. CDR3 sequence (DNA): TGTGCCAGCTATGGGGGTTCTGAAGCTTTCTTT.

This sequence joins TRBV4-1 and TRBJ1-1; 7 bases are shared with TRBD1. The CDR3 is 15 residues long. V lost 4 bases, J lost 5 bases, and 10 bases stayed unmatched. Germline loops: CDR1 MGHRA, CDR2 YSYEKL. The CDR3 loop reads CASSLTREGATEAFF. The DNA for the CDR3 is TGCGCCAGCAGCCTGACAAGGGAGGGGGCTACTGAAGCTTTCTTT.

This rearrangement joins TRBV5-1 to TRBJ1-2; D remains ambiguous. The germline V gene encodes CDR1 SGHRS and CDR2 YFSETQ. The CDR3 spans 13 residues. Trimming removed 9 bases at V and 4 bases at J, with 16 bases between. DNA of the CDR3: TGCGCCACCGGGTCGGGTATAGGCTATGGCTACACCTTC. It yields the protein CATGSGIGYGYTF. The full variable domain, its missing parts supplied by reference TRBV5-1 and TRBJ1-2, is KAGVTQTPRYLIKTRGQQVTLSCSPISGHRSVSWYQQTPGQGLQFLFEYFSETQRNKGNFPGRFSGRQFSNSRSEMNVSTLELGDSALYLCATGSGIGYGYTFGSGTRLTVV.

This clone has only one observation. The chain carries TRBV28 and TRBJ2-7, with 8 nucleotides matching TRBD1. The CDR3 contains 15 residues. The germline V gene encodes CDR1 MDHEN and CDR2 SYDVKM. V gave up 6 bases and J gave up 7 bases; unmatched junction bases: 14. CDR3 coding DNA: TGTGCCAGCAGCCCGACCGGGACAGGTGTTAAGGAGCAGTACTTC. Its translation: CASSPTGTGVKEQYF.

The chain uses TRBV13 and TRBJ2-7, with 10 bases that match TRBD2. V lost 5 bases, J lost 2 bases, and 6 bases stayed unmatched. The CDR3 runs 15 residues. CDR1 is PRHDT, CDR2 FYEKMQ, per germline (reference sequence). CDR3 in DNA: TGTGCCAGCAGCGGCAGGACTAGCGGTCCCTACGAGCAGTACTTC. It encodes CASSGRTSGPYEQYF.

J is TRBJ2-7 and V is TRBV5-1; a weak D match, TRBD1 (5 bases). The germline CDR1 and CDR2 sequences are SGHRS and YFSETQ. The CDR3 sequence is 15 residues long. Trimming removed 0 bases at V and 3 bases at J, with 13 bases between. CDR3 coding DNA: TGCGCCAGCAGCTTGGCCGACGACAGATACTACGAGCAGTACTTC. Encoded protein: CASSLADDRYYEQYF.

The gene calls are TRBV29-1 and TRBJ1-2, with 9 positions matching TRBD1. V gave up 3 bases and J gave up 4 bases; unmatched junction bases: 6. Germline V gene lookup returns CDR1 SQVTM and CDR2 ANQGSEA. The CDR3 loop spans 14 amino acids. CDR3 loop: CSVEGTGFGYGYTF. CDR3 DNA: TGCAGCGTTGAGGGGACAGGGTTTGGCTATGGCTACACCTTC.

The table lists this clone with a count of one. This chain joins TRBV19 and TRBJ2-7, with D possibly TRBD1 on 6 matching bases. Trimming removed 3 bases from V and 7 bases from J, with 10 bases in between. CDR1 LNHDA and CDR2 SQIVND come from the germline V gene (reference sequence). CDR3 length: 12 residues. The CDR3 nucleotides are TGTGCCAGTAGTATCGCACAGGGTGAGCAGTACTTC. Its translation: CASSIAQGEQYF.

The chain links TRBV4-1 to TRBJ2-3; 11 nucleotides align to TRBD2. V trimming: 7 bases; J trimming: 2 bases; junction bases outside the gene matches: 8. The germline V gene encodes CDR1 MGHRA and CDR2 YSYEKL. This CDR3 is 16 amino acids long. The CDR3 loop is CASTSGTSGFTDTQYF. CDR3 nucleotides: TGCGCCAGCACTTCCGGGACTAGCGGATTCACAGATACGCAGTATTTT.

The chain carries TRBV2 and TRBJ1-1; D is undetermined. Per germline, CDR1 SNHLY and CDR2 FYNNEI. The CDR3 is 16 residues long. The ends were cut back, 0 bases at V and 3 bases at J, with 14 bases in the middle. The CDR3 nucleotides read TGTGCCAGCAGTGAAGCGCTTCTAGGGAGTTACACTGAAGCTTTCTTT. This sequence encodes CASSEALLGSYTEAFF.

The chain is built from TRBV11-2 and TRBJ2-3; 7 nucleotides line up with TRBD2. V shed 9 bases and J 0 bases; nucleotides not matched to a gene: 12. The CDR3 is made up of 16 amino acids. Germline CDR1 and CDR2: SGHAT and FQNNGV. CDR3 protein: CASSREAHTSTDTQYF. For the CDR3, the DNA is TGTGCCAGTAGCCGGGAGGCCCACACTAGCACAGATACGCAGTATTTT.

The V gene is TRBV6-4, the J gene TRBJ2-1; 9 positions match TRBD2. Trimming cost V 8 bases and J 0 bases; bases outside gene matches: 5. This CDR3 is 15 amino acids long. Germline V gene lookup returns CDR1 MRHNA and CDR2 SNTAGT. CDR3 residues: CASRTSEASYNEQFF. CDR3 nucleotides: TGTGCCAGCCGGACTAGCGAGGCCTCCTACAATGAGCAGTTCTTC.